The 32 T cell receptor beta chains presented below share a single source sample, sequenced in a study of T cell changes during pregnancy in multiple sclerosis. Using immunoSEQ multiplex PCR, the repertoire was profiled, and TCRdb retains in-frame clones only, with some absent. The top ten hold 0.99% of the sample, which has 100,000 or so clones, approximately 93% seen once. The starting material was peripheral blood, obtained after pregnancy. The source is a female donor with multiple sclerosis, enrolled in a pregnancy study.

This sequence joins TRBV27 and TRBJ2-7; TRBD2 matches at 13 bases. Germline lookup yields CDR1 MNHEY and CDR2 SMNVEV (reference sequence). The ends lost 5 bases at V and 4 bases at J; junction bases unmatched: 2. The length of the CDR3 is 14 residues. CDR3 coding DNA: TGTGCCAGCAGTCAGGGACTAGCGGGATACGAGCAGTACTTC. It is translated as CASSQGLAGYEQYF.

The CDR3 coding sequence is TGTGCCAACACAAGGGACAGGAGTGAGACAGATACGCAGTATTTT. Translated: CANTRDRSETDTQYF. J is TRBJ2-3 and V is TRBV21-1; the table names TRBD1, a call not compared with the DNA. TRBV21-1 is a known pseudogene. This CDR3 has 15 residues.

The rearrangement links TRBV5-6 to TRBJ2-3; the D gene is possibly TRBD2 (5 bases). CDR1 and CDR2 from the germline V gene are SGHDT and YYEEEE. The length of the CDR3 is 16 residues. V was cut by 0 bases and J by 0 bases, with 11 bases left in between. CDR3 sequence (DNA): TGTGCCAGCAGCTTGGACAGCCGGGGAAGCACAGATACGCAGTATTTT. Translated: CASSLDSRGSTDTQYF.

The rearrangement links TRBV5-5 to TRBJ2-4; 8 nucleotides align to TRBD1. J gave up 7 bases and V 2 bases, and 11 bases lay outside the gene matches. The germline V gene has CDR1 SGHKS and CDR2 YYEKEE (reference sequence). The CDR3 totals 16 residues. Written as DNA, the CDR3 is TGTGCCAGCAGCTTCAAGACAGGGGCCCCTGGGAACATTCAGTACTTC. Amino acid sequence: CASSFKTGAPGNIQYF.

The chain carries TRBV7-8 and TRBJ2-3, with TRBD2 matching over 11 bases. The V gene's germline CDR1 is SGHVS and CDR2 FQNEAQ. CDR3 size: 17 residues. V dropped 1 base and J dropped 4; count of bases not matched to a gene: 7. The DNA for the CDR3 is TGTGCCAGCAGCTTAGTTTGGGTAGCGGGAGGGCCAGATACGCAGTATTTT. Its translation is CASSLVWVAGGPDTQYF. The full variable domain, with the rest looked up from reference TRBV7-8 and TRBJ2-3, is GAGVSQSPRYKVAKRGQDVALRCDPISGHVSLFWYQQALGQGPEFLTYFQNEAQLDKSGLPSDRFFAERPEGSVSTLKIQRTQQEDSAVYLCASSLVWVAGGPDTQYFGPGTRLTVL.

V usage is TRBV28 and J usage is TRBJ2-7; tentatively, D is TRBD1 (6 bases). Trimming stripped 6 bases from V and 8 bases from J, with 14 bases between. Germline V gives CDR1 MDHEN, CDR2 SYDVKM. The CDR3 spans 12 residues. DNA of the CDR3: TGTGCCAGCAGCCTACAGGGAAATCAGCAGTACTTC. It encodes CASSLQGNQQYF.

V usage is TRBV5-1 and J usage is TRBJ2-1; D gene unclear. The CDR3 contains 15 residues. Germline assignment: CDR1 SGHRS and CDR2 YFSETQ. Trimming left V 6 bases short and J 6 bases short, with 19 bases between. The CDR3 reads CASTTTVGLFNEQFF. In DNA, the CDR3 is TGCGCCAGCACGACCACAGTTGGGCTTTTCAATGAGCAGTTCTTC.

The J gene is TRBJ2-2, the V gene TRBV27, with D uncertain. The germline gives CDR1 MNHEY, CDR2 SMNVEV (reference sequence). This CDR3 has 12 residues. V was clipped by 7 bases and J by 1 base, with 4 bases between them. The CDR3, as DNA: TGTGCCAGCACAGGGAACACCGGGGAGCTGTTTTTT. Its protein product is CASTGNTGELFF.

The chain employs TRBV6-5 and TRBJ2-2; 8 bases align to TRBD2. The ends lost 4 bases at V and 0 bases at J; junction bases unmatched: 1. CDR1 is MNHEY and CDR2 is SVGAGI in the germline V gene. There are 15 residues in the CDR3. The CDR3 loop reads CASSLRGANTGELFF. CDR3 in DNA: TGTGCCAGCAGTTTGCGGGGGGCGAACACCGGGGAGCTGTTTTTT.

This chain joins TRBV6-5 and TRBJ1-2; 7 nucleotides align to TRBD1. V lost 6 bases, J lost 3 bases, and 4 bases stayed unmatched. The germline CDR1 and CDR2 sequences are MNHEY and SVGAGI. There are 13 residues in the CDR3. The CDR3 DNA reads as TGTGCCAGCAGCTCCGGACAGGACTATGGCTACACCTTC. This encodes CASSSGQDYGYTF.

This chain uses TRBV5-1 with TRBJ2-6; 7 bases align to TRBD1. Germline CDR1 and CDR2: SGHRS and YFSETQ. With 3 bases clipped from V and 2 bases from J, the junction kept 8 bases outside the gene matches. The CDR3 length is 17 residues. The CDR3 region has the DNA TGCGCCAGCAGCTCGGACAGGCTTGAGGCTGGGGCCAACGTCCTGACTTTC. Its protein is CASSSDRLEAGANVLTF.

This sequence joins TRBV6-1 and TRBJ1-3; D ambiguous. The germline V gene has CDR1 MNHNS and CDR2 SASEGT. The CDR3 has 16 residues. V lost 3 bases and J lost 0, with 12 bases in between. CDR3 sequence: CASSEGTLDSGNTIYF. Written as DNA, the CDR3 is TGTGCCAGCAGTGAGGGCACCCTGGACTCTGGAAACACCATATATTTT.

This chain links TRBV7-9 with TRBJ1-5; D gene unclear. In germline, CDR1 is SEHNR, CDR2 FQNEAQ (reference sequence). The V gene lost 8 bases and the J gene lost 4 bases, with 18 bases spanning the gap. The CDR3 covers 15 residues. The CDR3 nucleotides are TGTGCCAGCGGCCGGGCGGGGTCTTATAATCAGCCCCAGCATTTT. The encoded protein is CASGRAGSYNQPQHF.

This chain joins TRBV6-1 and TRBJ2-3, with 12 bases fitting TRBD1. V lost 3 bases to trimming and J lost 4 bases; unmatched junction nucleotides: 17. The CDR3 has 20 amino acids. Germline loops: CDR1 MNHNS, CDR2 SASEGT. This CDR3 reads CASSDPGQGAGSWFPDTQYF. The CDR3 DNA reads TGTGCCAGCAGTGACCCGGGACAGGGGGCTGGGTCGTGGTTCCCAGATACGCAGTATTTT.

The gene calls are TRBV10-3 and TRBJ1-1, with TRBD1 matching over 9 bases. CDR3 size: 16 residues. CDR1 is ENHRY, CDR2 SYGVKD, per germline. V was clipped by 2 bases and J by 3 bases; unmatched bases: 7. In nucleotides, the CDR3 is TGTGCCATCAGTGAGCCGTCGGGACAGGGTTACACTGAAGCTTTCTTT. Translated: CAISEPSGQGYTEAFF.

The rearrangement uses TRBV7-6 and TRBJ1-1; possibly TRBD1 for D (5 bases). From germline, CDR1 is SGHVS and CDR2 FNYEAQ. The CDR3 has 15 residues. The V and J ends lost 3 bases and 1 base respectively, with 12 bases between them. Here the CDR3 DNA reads TGTGCCAGCAGCTTCGACAGATCCCAGAACACTGAAGCTTTCTTT. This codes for CASSFDRSQNTEAFF.

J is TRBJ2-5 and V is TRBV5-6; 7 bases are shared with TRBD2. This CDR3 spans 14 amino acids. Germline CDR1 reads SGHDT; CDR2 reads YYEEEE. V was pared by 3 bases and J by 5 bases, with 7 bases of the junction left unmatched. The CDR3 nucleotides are TGTGCCAGCAGCTGGGGAGGGGCCCCGGAGACCCAGTACTTC. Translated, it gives CASSWGGAPETQYF.

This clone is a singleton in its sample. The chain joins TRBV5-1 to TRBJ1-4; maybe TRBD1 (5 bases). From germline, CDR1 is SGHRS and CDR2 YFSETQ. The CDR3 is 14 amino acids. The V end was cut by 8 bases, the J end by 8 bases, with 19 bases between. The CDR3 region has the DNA TGCGCCAGTGGAAGATCAGGGCGCGGCGAAAAACTGTTTTTT. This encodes CASGRSGRGEKLFF.

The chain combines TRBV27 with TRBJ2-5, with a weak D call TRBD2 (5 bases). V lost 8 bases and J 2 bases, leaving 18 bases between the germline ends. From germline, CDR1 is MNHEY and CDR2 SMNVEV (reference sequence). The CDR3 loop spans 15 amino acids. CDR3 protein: CASGNERGQQETQYF. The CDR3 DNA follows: TGTGCCAGCGGTAACGAACGGGGTCAACAAGAGACCCAGTACTTC.

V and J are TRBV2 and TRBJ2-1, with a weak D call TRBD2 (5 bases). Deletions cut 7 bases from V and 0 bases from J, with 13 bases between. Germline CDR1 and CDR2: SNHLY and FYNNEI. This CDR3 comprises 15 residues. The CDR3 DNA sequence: TGTGCCAGCAAGGACTCTTATAGCTCCTACAATGAGCAGTTCTTC. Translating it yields CASKDSYSSYNEQFF.

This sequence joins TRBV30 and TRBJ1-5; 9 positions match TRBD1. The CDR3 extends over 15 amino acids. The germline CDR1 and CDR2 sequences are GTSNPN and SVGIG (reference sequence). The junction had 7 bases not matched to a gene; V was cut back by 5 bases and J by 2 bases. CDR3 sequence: CAWGTGGLGNQPQHF. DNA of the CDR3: TGTGCCTGGGGCACAGGGGGCTTGGGCAATCAGCCCCAGCATTTT.

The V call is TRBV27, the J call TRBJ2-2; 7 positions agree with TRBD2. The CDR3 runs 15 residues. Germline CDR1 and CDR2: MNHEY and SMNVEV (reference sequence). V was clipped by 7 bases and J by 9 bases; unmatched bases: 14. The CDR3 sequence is CASIGMGGSYRELFF. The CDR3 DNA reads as TGTGCCAGCATAGGGATGGGCGGGAGTTATAGGGAGCTGTTTTTT.

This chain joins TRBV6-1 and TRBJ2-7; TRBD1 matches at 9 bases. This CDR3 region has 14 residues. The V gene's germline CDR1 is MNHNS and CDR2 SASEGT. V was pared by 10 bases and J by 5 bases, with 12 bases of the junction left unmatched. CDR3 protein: CATSSQGARNEQYF. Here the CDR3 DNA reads TGTGCCACGAGCTCACAGGGGGCGCGGAACGAGCAGTACTTC.

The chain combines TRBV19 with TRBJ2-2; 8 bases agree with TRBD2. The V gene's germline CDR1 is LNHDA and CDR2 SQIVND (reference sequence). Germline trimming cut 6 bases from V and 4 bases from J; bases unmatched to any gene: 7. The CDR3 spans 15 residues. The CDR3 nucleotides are TGTGCCAGTAGGAAGCGGGAGCGTTTCACCGGGGAGCTGTTTTTT. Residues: CASRKRERFTGELFF.

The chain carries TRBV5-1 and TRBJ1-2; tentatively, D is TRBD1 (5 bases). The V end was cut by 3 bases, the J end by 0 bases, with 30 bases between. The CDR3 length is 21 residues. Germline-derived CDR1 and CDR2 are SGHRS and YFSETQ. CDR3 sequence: CASSSPGVPKIGVFSNYGYTF. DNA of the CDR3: TGCGCCAGCAGCTCCCCGGGAGTCCCAAAGATAGGGGTATTTTCTAACTATGGCTACACCTTC.

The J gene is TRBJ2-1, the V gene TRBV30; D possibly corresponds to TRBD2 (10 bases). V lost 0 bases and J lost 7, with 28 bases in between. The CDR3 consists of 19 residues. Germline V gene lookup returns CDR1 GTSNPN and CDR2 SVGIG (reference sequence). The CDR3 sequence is CAWSVRTGAGTSERNEQFF. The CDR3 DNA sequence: TGTGCCTGGAGTGTTAGGACAGGGGCCGGGACTAGCGAACGGAATGAGCAGTTCTTC.

CDR3 region: CASSVGTDYGYTF. CDR3 nucleotide sequence: TGTGCCAGCAGTGTGGGGACAGACTATGGCTACACCTTC. The chain is built from TRBV28 and TRBJ1-2, with TRBD1 identical over 7 bases. The length of the CDR3 is 13 residues. Unmatched junction bases numbered 3, after V lost 5 bases and J lost 3 bases. Germline-derived CDR1 and CDR2 are MDHEN and SYDVKM.

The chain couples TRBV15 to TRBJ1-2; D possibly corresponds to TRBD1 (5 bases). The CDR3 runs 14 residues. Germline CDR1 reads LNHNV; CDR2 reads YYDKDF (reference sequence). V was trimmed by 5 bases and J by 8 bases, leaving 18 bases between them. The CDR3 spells CATSSNIAGEGYTF. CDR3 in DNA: TGTGCCACCAGCTCTAACATAGCGGGGGAAGGCTACACCTTC.

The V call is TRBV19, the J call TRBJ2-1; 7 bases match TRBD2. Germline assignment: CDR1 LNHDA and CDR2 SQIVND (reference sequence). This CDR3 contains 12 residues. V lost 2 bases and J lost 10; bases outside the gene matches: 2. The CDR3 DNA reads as TGTGCCAGTAGTATATTGGGGGGGGAGCAGTTCTTC. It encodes CASSILGGEQFF.

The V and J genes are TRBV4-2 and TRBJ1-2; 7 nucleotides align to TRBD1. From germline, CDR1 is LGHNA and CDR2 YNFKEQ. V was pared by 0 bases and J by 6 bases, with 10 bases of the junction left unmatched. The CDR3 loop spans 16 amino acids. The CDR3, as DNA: TGTGCCAGCAGCCAAGATCAGGCGAGACAGGGTAATGGCTACACCTTC. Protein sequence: CASSQDQARQGNGYTF.

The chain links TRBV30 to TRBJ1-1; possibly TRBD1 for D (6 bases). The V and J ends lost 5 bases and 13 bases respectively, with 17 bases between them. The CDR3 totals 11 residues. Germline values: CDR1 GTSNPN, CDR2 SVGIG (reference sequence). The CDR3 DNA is TGTGCCTGGGGGGACACCGGATTATTTTTCTTT. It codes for CAWGDTGLFFF.

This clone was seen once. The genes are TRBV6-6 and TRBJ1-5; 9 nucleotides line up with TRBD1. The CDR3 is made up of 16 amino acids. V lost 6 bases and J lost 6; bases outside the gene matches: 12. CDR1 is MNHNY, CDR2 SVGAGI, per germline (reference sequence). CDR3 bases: TGTGCCAGCAGGGACTTAACAGGGGGCGCATCTCAGCCCCAGCATTTT. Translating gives CASRDLTGGASQPQHF.